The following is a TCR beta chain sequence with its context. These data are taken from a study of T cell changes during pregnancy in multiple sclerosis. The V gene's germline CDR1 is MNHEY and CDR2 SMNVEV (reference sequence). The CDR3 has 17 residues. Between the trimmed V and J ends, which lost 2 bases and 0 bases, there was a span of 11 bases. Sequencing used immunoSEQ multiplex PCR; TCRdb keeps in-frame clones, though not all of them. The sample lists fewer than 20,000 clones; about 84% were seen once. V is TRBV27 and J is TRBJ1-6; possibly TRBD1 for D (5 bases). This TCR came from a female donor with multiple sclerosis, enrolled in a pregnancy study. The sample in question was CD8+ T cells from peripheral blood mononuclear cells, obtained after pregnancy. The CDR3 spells CASSLGAGSSYNSPLHF. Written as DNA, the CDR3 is TGTGCCAGCAGTTTAGGGGCCGGAAGCTCCTATAATTCACCCCTCCACTTT.